One sample yielded the 29 T cell receptor beta chains listed below, sequenced in a study of blood T cell repertoires in COVID-19. Measured with immunoSEQ multiplex PCR; TCRdb has only the in-frame clones, and not every one. The sample has 200,000 to 250,000 clones, approximately 78% seen once. The specimen sequenced was PBMCs or T cells enriched from blood (not recorded which). The receptors derive from a man aged 35-49 years who had recovered from COVID-19.

This chain's CDR3 is CASSYSGTFHGYTF. The CDR3 DNA sequence: TGTGCCAGCAGTTACTCAGGGACTTTCCATGGCTACACCTTC. This sequence joins TRBV6-5 and TRBJ1-2; TRBD1 might be the D (5 bases). This CDR3 comprises 14 residues. V lost 0 bases and J lost 6, with 11 bases in between. Per germline, CDR1 MNHEY and CDR2 SVGAGI.

The chain is built from TRBV28 and TRBJ2-1; D is undetermined. From germline, CDR1 is MDHEN and CDR2 SYDVKM. Trimming shortened V by 6 bases and J by 3 bases, and 15 bases separated the two germline ends. The CDR3 contains 15 residues. The CDR3 nucleotides are TGTGCCAGCAGCACACCTGCCCTTGGCTACAATGAGCAGTTCTTC. This translates into CASSTPALGYNEQFF.

This clone was seen a single time. The chain couples TRBV3-1 (or the pseudogene TRBV3-2) to TRBJ2-7; D call uncertain. The CDR3 extends over 13 amino acids. Germline assignment: CDR1 LGHDT and CDR2 YNNKEL (reference sequence). Deletions cut 4 bases from V and 0 bases from J, with 7 bases between. For the CDR3, the DNA is TGTGCCAGCAGCCTCTTAATCTCCTACGAGCAGTACTTC. It is translated as CASSLLISYEQYF.

The chain joins TRBV15 to TRBJ2-1; a possible D gene is TRBD2 (5 bases). The CDR3 spans 15 residues. Trimming removed 1 base at V and 2 bases at J, with 9 bases between. In germline, CDR1 is LNHNV, CDR2 YYDKDF (reference sequence). CDR3 DNA sequence: TGTGCCACCAGCAGAGTTAATAGCGCCTACAATGAGCAGTTCTTC. Translating it yields CATSRVNSAYNEQFF. Looking up the rest from reference TRBV15 and TRBJ2-1 gives the full variable domain: DAMVIQNPRYQVTQFGKPVTLSCSQTLNHNVMYWYQQKSSQAPKLLFHYYDKDFNNEADTPDNFQSRRPNTSFCFLDIRSPGLGDTAMYLCATSRVNSAYNEQFFGPGTRLTVL.

The chain employs TRBV18 and TRBJ1-5, with D maybe TRBD1 (6 bases). V dropped 4 bases and J dropped 5 bases, with 9 bases sitting between them. The germline V gene has CDR1 KGHSH and CDR2 LQKENI. The CDR3 is 13 amino acids. CDR3 coding DNA: TGTGCCAGCTCACTACACAGGGATCAGCCCCAGCATTTT. It is translated as CASSLHRDQPQHF. The full variable domain, its missing parts supplied by reference TRBV18 and TRBJ1-5, is NAGVMQNPRHLVRRRGQEARLRCSPMKGHSHVYWYRQLPEEGLKFMVYLQKENIIDESGMPKERFSAEFPKEGPSILRIQQVVRGDSAAYFCASSLHRDQPQHFGDGTRLSIL.

This rearrangement joins TRBV18 to TRBJ1-2, with TRBD1 matching 8 bases. V lost 4 bases to trimming and J lost 6 bases; unmatched junction nucleotides: 4. Germline CDR1 reads KGHSH; CDR2 reads LQKENI. The CDR3 contains 13 residues. The CDR3 nucleotides are TGTGCCAGCTCACGACAGGGGCGAGATGGCTACACCTTC. Protein product: CASSRQGRDGYTF.

This clone was seen just once. This sequence joins TRBV5-1 and TRBJ2-1, with D perhaps TRBD2 (6 bases). The germline V gene encodes CDR1 SGHRS and CDR2 YFSETQ. V dropped 6 bases and J dropped 5 bases, with 33 bases sitting between them. This CDR3 has 20 residues. CDR3 DNA sequence: TGCGCCAGCACTCCCCGGGGGATTAGCGGAAGCAGAAGGGTGGACAATGAGCAGTTCTTC. It codes for CASTPRGISGSRRVDNEQFF. Together with reference TRBV5-1 and TRBJ2-1, the CDR3 gives the full variable domain: KAGVTQTPRYLIKTRGQQVTLSCSPISGHRSVSWYQQTPGQGLQFLFEYFSETQRNKGNFPGRFSGRQFSNSRSEMNVSTLELGDSALYLCASTPRGISGSRRVDNEQFFGPGTRLTVL.

V gene TRBV5-1 combines with J gene TRBJ2-1; 8 positions match TRBD1. CDR3 length equals 15 residues. V shed 5 bases and J 7 bases; nucleotides not matched to a gene: 11. Germline CDR1 and CDR2: SGHRS and YFSETQ. CDR3 loop: CASRSGQGSWNEQFF. CDR3 DNA sequence: TGCGCCAGCAGATCCGGACAGGGTTCGTGGAATGAGCAGTTCTTC.

The chain is built from TRBV24-1 and TRBJ2-1; TRBD2 aligns across 14 bases. V gave up 3 bases and J gave up 6 bases; unmatched junction bases: 3. CDR1 and CDR2 from the germline V gene are KGHDR and SFDVKD. The CDR3 contains 16 residues. CDR3 DNA: TGTGCCACCAGTGATCCGACTAGCGGGAGGGGCAATGAGCAGTTCTTC. Translation gives CATSDPTSGRGNEQFF.

The J gene is TRBJ2-1, the V gene TRBV18; maybe TRBD1 (8 bases). The germline gives CDR1 KGHSH, CDR2 LQKENI. This CDR3 is built from 16 residues. With 2 bases removed from V and 4 bases from J, the gap between germline ends came to 15 bases. The CDR3 loop is CASSPATGGLYNEQFF. In nucleotides, the CDR3 is TGTGCCAGCTCACCAGCAACAGGGGGACTATACAATGAGCAGTTCTTC.

The chain couples TRBV5-1 to TRBJ2-3; D perhaps matches TRBD2 (5 bases). The CDR3 length is 15 residues. Germline V lookup: CDR1 SGHRS, CDR2 YFSETQ. V lost 1 base, J lost 0 bases, and 9 bases lay in between. CDR3 region: CASSLTTRSTDTQYF. The CDR3 nucleotides read TGCGCCAGCAGCTTGACTACTAGGAGCACAGATACGCAGTATTTT.

The rearrangement uses TRBV4-2 and TRBJ2-1; D is ambiguous. V was pared by 1 base and J by 8 bases, with 12 bases between. The CDR3 has 14 amino acids. The germline CDR1 and CDR2 sequences are LGHNA and YNFKEQ. The CDR3 DNA follows: TGTGCCAGCAGCCAAGCCCTAGTTACGCATGAGCAGTTCTTC. This codes for CASSQALVTHEQFF.

The chain is built from TRBV27 and TRBJ2-1, with 7 positions matching TRBD2. CDR3 size: 15 residues. Germline trimming cut 1 base from V and 5 bases from J; bases unmatched to any gene: 5. Germline V gene sequence: CDR1 MNHEY, CDR2 SMNVEV (reference sequence). CDR3: CASSLFGGGNNEQFF. CDR3 DNA sequence: TGTGCCAGCAGTTTATTTGGGGGGGGGAACAATGAGCAGTTCTTC.

This clone was seen once. V is TRBV29-1 and J is TRBJ1-1; 9 bases line up with TRBD1. The CDR3 totals 15 residues. Germline-derived CDR1 and CDR2 are SQVTM and ANQGSEA. The V segment lost 6 bases and the J segment 0 bases; nucleotides outside the gene matches: 8. The CDR3 DNA sequence: TGCAGCGTAGGGGGACAGGGAGGGATGAACACTGAAGCTTTCTTT. Protein product: CSVGGQGGMNTEAFF.

This clone has only a few counts. The gene calls are TRBV10-1 and TRBJ2-3; 9 nucleotides agree with TRBD2. The CDR3 extends over 15 amino acids. CDR1 and CDR2 (germline): WNHNN, SYGVQD (reference sequence). The ends lost 2 bases at V and 6 bases at J; junction bases unmatched: 6. As DNA, the CDR3 is TGCGCCAGCAGTGAGACACTAGCGGGTGCGGATACGCAGTATTTT. Translation gives CASSETLAGADTQYF.

The chain has TRBV24-1 and TRBJ2-2; the D gene is possibly TRBD2 (6 bases). Germline V CDR1 and CDR2: KGHDR, SFDVKD. V was pared by 1 base and J by 5 bases, with 13 bases between. The CDR3 is 16 residues long. CDR3 nucleotides: TGTGCCACCAGTGATTTTTACGGGAGTGGGACCGGGGAGCTGTTTTTT. Translation: CATSDFYGSGTGELFF.

The chain combines TRBV6-5 with TRBJ2-6; no clear D gene. Looked up from germline, CDR1 is MNHEY and CDR2 is SVGAGI. V gave up 5 bases and J gave up 4 bases, with 6 bases separating them. This CDR3 is built from 13 residues. CDR3 in amino acids: CASSPRGANVLTF. The CDR3 nucleotides are TGTGCCAGCAGTCCCAGAGGGGCCAACGTCCTGACTTTC.

V usage is TRBV5-8 and J usage is TRBJ1-2; 7 bases map to TRBD1. V lost 2 bases to trimming and J lost 3 bases; unmatched junction nucleotides: 7. Germline CDR1 reads SGHTS; CDR2 reads YDEGEE. The CDR3 covers 15 residues. The CDR3 loop reads CASSLPRTGHYGYTF. DNA for the CDR3: TGTGCCAGCAGCTTACCTCGGACAGGCCACTATGGCTACACCTTC.

In its sample, this clone was seen a few times. This chain uses TRBV2 with TRBJ2-5; unclear D gene. The CDR3 loop spans 13 amino acids. The V end lost 4 bases, the J end lost 5 bases, and 11 bases lay between the germline ends. Per the germline V gene, CDR1 is SNHLY and CDR2 is FYNNEI. CDR3 DNA: TGTGCCAGCAGTGGGGCCGGAAGGGAGACCCAGTACTTC. It translates to CASSGAGRETQYF.

The chain is built from TRBV2 and TRBJ1-1; D is possibly TRBD1 (6 bases). The CDR3 runs 14 residues. V shed 5 bases and J shed 0 bases, with 10 bases lying between them. Germline values: CDR1 SNHLY, CDR2 FYNNEI. The CDR3 nucleotides read TGTGCCAGCAGTTGGGACAATATGAACACTGAAGCTTTCTTT. This gives the protein CASSWDNMNTEAFF.

The J gene is TRBJ2-3, the V gene TRBV6-4, with 13 bases fitting TRBD2. This CDR3 is 16 amino acids long. Germline V gene lookup returns CDR1 MRHNA and CDR2 SNTAGT. Germline trimming cut 6 bases from V and 3 bases from J; bases unmatched to any gene: 6. CDR3: CASRSTSGGRTDTQYF. In DNA, the CDR3 is TGTGCCAGCAGATCGACTAGCGGGGGGCGGACAGATACGCAGTATTTT.

The rearrangement uses TRBV2 and TRBJ2-7; possibly TRBD2 for D (6 bases). The V end lost 4 bases, the J end lost 6 bases, and 16 bases lay between the germline ends. The V gene's germline CDR1 is SNHLY and CDR2 FYNNEI. The CDR3 runs 14 residues. The CDR3 sequence: CASSGTGRSIEQYF. The CDR3 nucleotides are TGTGCCAGCAGTGGTACGGGGAGGTCGATCGAGCAGTACTTC. Full variable domain (missing parts from reference TRBV2 and TRBJ2-7): EPEVTQTPSHQVTQMGQEVILRCVPISNHLYFYWYRQILGQKVEFLVSFYNNEISEKSEIFDDQFSVERPDGSNFTLKIRSTKLEDSAMYFCASSGTGRSIEQYFGPGTRLTVT.

This chain links TRBV11-2 with TRBJ1-6, with 9 bases identical to TRBD1. The V segment lost 6 bases and the J segment 10 bases; nucleotides outside the gene matches: 7. Per the germline V gene, CDR1 is SGHAT and CDR2 is FQNNGV. The CDR3 length is 14 residues. In nucleotides, the CDR3 is TGTGCCAGCAGTTTGGGACAGGGACTCTCACCCCTCCACTTT. It codes for CASSLGQGLSPLHF.

This clone was picked up one time. The chain uses TRBV4-1 and TRBJ2-3, with a tentative D call TRBD1 (6 bases). The V and J ends lost 0 bases and 6 bases respectively, with 16 bases between them. Germline lookup yields CDR1 MGHRA and CDR2 YSYEKL. This CDR3 is built from 16 residues. CDR3 amino acids: CASSQEGRGVVDTQYF. Written as DNA, the CDR3 is TGCGCCAGCAGCCAAGAAGGCAGGGGTGTTGTTGATACGCAGTATTTT.

This chain joins TRBV5-1 and TRBJ1-3; D is ambiguous. Per germline, CDR1 SGHRS and CDR2 YFSETQ. Trimming left V 4 bases short and J 2 bases short, with 16 bases between. This CDR3 is 16 amino acids long. CDR3 DNA: TGCGCCAGCAGCCCTGCACGAGGTCTCACTGGAAACACCATATATTTT. Its protein is CASSPARGLTGNTIYF. The entire variable domain, with the rest obtained from reference TRBV5-1 and TRBJ1-3, is as follows: KAGVTQTPRYLIKTRGQQVTLSCSPISGHRSVSWYQQTPGQGLQFLFEYFSETQRNKGNFPGRFSGRQFSNSRSEMNVSTLELGDSALYLCASSPARGLTGNTIYFGEGSWLTVV.

This sequence joins TRBV2 and TRBJ1-5; D is unclear. The CDR3 length is 15 residues. V was clipped by 0 bases and J by 7 bases, with 13 bases between them. Germline V CDR1 and CDR2: SNHLY, FYNNEI. CDR3 in DNA: TGTGCCAGCAGTGAAGCGTTCAGGAATCGCCAGCCCCAGCATTTT. Encoded protein: CASSEAFRNRQPQHF. The full variable domain, with the rest looked up from reference TRBV2 and TRBJ1-5, is EPEVTQTPSHQVTQMGQEVILRCVPISNHLYFYWYRQILGQKVEFLVSFYNNEISEKSEIFDDQFSVERPDGSNFTLKIRSTKLEDSAMYFCASSEAFRNRQPQHFGDGTRLSIL.

This rearrangement joins TRBV2 to TRBJ2-7; D is possibly TRBD1 (5 bases). The CDR3 is 14 residues long. Per germline, CDR1 SNHLY and CDR2 FYNNEI. With 3 bases removed from V and 4 bases from J, the gap between germline ends came to 13 bases. DNA for the CDR3: TGTGCCAGCAGTGAGACAGAGCTGAGTTACGAGCAGTACTTC. This encodes CASSETELSYEQYF.

The chain links TRBV29-1 to TRBJ1-2, with a tentative D call TRBD1 (5 bases). Germline-derived CDR1 and CDR2 are SQVTM and ANQGSEA. The CDR3 loop spans 11 amino acids. V was trimmed by 4 bases and J by 6 bases, leaving 9 bases between them. The CDR3 DNA is TGCAGCGTTGGCAGGGAACATGGCTACACCTTC. It codes for CSVGREHGYTF. The full variable domain, completed using reference TRBV29-1 and TRBJ1-2, is SAVISQKPSRDICQRGTSLTIQCQVDSQVTMMFWYRQQPGQSLTLIATANQGSEATYESGFVIDKFPISRPNLTFSTLTVSNMSPEDSSIYLCSVGREHGYTFGSGTRLTVV.

The V gene is TRBV5-6, the J gene TRBJ1-2, with D perhaps TRBD1 (6 bases). Trimming shortened V by 7 bases and J by 0 bases, and 19 bases separated the two germline ends. The CDR3 consists of 16 residues. CDR1 is SGHDT, CDR2 YYEEEE, per germline. CDR3 protein: CASHAGGRFSNYGYTF. In DNA form, the CDR3 reads TGTGCCAGCCACGCGGGGGGCCGCTTTTCTAACTATGGCTACACCTTC.